These 19 T cell receptor beta chains share one sample of origin, sequenced in a study of glioma-infiltrating T cells after dendritic cell vaccination. Only in-frame clones appear in the TCRdb table, and some are missing; sequencing was by immunoSEQ multiplex PCR. The table includes some 110,000 clones, nearly 90% detected once. Time point: after dendritic cell vaccination, including at tumor progression/relapse. The sequencing used blood, collected after dendritic cell vaccination. These receptors all come from a human donor with glioblastoma.

This clone was detected only a few times. The V gene is TRBV11-2, the J gene TRBJ2-7; D is perhaps TRBD2 (5 bases). The V end was cut by 3 bases, the J end by 2 bases, with 8 bases between. Germline values: CDR1 SGHAT, CDR2 FQNNGV. The CDR3 runs 13 residues. The CDR3: CASSFSGAYEQYF. The CDR3 DNA sequence: TGTGCCAGCAGCTTCTCCGGGGCCTACGAGCAGTACTTC. The full variable domain, in which reference TRBV11-2 and TRBJ2-7 provide the parts outside the CDR3, is EAGVAQSPRYKIIEKRQSVAFWCNPISGHATLYWYQQILGQGPKLLIQFQNNGVVDDSQLPKDRFSAERLKGVDSTLKIQPAKLEDSAVYLCASSFSGAYEQYFGPGTRLTVT.

This clone was seen only once. Relative to the germline gene, one junction end is altered; a read error may explain this. The chain employs TRBV5-6 and TRBJ2-5; 11 positions agree with TRBD2. Germline assignment: CDR1 SGHDT and CDR2 YYEEEE. This CDR3 is built from 14 residues. CDR3 in amino acids: CASSRRLTSGIWDF. The CDR3 region has the DNA TGTGCCAGCAGCCGACGACTGACTAGCGGGATATGGGACTTC.

The chain joins TRBV10-2 to TRBJ2-1; TRBD2 agrees at 8 bases. CDR3 size: 15 residues. The germline gives CDR1 WSHSY, CDR2 SAAADI. The junction had 13 bases not matched to a gene; V was cut back by 10 bases and J by 5 bases. CDR3 amino acids: CAITPLGTRNNEQFF. The CDR3 DNA sequence: TGCGCCATTACGCCTTTAGGGACTAGGAACAATGAGCAGTTCTTC.

This clone came up once. V is TRBV15 and J is TRBJ1-1; 7 nucleotides match TRBD1. Germline V gene data show CDR1 as LNHNV and CDR2 as YYDKDF (reference sequence). The CDR3 is 13 residues long. J lost 5 bases, V lost 3 bases, and 3 bases had no gene match. DNA of the CDR3: TGTGCCACCAGCAGTAACAGGGGTACTGAAGCTTTCTTT. Translation gives CATSSNRGTEAFF.

The chain joins TRBV6-1 to TRBJ2-6; D may be TRBD2 (7 bases). The CDR3 is made up of 14 amino acids. Trimming took off 6 bases at V and 2 bases at J, with 8 bases between the two ends. Germline V gene lookup returns CDR1 MNHNS and CDR2 SASEGT. The CDR3, as DNA: TGTGCCAGCAGCGGGGGGCCTGGGGCCAACGTCCTGACTTTC. Translation gives CASSGGPGANVLTF.

J is TRBJ1-1 and V is TRBV5-4, with 8 bases lining up with TRBD1. Germline trimming cut 3 bases from V and 2 bases from J; bases unmatched to any gene: 3. The CDR3 consists of 14 residues. The germline CDR1 and CDR2 sequences are SGHNT and YYREEE (reference sequence). CDR3 amino acids: CASSSGTGNTEAFF. The CDR3 DNA follows: TGTGCCAGCAGCTCCGGGACAGGAAACACTGAAGCTTTCTTT.

The rearrangement uses TRBV11-3 and TRBJ2-7, with 10 bases matching TRBD2. J was trimmed by 3 bases and V by 4 bases; bases with no gene match: 9. The germline gives CDR1 SGHNT, CDR2 YENEEA. The CDR3 loop spans 16 amino acids. The CDR3: CASSSPSGSGSYEQYF. For the CDR3, the DNA is TGTGCCAGCAGCTCCCCTAGCGGGAGTGGGAGCTACGAGCAGTACTTC. Complete variable domain (other parts from reference TRBV11-3 and TRBJ2-7): EAGVVQSPRYKIIEKKQPVAFWCNPISGHNTLYWYLQNLGQGPELLIRYENEEAVDDSQLPKDRFSAERLKGVDSTLKIQPAELGDSAVYLCASSSPSGSGSYEQYFGPGTRLTVT.

The sample holds a few counts of this clone. Other DNA sequences in this specimen translate into the identical CDR3. The genes are TRBV7-9 and TRBJ2-7; D remains unclear. This CDR3 contains 12 residues. V was cut by 5 bases and J by 0 bases, with 5 bases left in between. Germline loops: CDR1 SEHNR, CDR2 FQNEAQ (reference sequence). The CDR3 sequence is CASSPSSYEQYF. As DNA, the CDR3 is TGTGCCAGCAGCCCCAGCTCCTACGAGCAGTACTTC.

The rearrangement links TRBV29-1 to TRBJ2-1; D is possibly TRBD1 (5 bases). V was cut by 5 bases and J by 8 bases, with 16 bases left in between. Germline lookup yields CDR1 SQVTM and CDR2 ANQGSEA. CDR3 length equals 13 residues. The CDR3 spells CSVTRTSRDEQFF. CDR3 sequence (DNA): TGCAGCGTTACTCGGACAAGTCGAGATGAGCAGTTCTTC.

The chain joins TRBV28 to TRBJ1-6; tentatively, D is TRBD1 (5 bases). CDR3 size: 17 residues. The V gene lost 3 bases and the J gene lost 1 base, with 13 bases spanning the gap. Looked up from germline, CDR1 is MDHEN and CDR2 is SYDVKM. DNA of the CDR3: TGTGCCAGCAGTTTCGGGGGAGGGAGTTCCTATAATTCACCCCTCCACTTT. Residues: CASSFGGGSSYNSPLHF.

V usage is TRBV18 and J usage is TRBJ1-5; 7 nucleotides match TRBD1. Germline assignment: CDR1 KGHSH and CDR2 LQKENI. The ends lost 4 bases at V and 7 bases at J; junction bases unmatched: 10. This CDR3 region has 15 residues. The CDR3 here is CASSLRQGGSQPQHF. In nucleotides, the CDR3 is TGTGCCAGCTCACTGAGACAGGGCGGTAGCCAGCCCCAGCATTTT.

This clone was counted a single time. The gene calls are TRBV27 and TRBJ1-1; maybe TRBD1 (5 bases). This CDR3 has 14 residues. Trimming took 5 bases from V and 6 from J, leaving 16 bases between them. Germline CDR1 reads MNHEY; CDR2 reads SMNVEV (reference sequence). The CDR3 DNA sequence: TGTGCCAGCAGTGCCTTAGCAGGGAGGGCTGAAGCTTTCTTT. Translating it yields CASSALAGRAEAFF.

The V call is TRBV6-5, the J call TRBJ2-1; 7 bases align to TRBD1. The J segment lost 10 bases and the V segment lost 6 bases, leaving 6 bases of the junction unmatched. The V gene's germline CDR1 is MNHEY and CDR2 SVGAGI. The CDR3 is 12 residues long. The CDR3 is CASSPLRGEQFF. Here the CDR3 DNA reads TGTGCCAGCAGCCCGCTCAGGGGGGAGCAGTTCTTC.

On this clone itself: The sample has other DNA sequences that encode this CDR3 too. The chain joins TRBV30 to TRBJ2-1; 15 bases are a match to TRBD2. Germline CDR1 and CDR2: GTSNPN and SVGIG (reference sequence). J lost 12 bases, V lost 7 bases, and 7 bases had no gene match. The CDR3 is made up of 13 amino acids. Written as DNA, the CDR3 is TGTGCCTCGGGACTAGCGGGAGGTATTTCGCAGTTCTTC. Translating gives CASGLAGGISQFF. The complete variable domain, with remaining parts taken from reference TRBV30 and TRBJ2-1, reads SQTIHQWPATLVQPVGSPLSLECTVEGTSNPNLYWYRQAAGRGLQLLFYSVGIGQISSEVPQNLSASRPQDRQFILSSKKLLLSDSGFYLCASGLAGGISQFFGPGTRLTVL.

This rearrangement joins TRBV4-1 to TRBJ2-1; D is unresolved. CDR1 and CDR2 (germline): MGHRA, YSYEKL. The CDR3 has 16 residues. Trimming cost V 1 base and J 1 base, with 11 bases left between them. This CDR3 is CASSQGLRSSYNEQFF. CDR3 DNA: TGCGCCAGCAGCCAAGGGTTGCGTTCGTCCTACAATGAGCAGTTCTTC.

The rearrangement joins TRBV7-2 to TRBJ2-1; 12 bases fit TRBD2. Unmatched junction bases numbered 13, after V lost 7 bases and J lost 12 bases. Germline CDR1 and CDR2: SGHTA and FQGNSA. The CDR3 is 15 amino acids. The CDR3 bases are TGTGCCAGCATCCCCCTAGCGGGGGGGCAGGGGGTGCAGTTCTTC. Amino acid sequence: CASIPLAGGQGVQFF.

The chain carries TRBV6-1 and TRBJ1-5, with 12 bases fitting TRBD1. Germline assignment: CDR1 MNHNS and CDR2 SASEGT. This CDR3 contains 15 residues. V lost 4 bases to trimming and J lost 6 bases; unmatched junction nucleotides: 4. In DNA form, the CDR3 reads TGTGCCAGCAGTGCGGGACAGGGGGCATCTCAGCCCCAGCATTTT. This sequence encodes CASSAGQGASQPQHF.

V gene TRBV10-2 combines with J gene TRBJ2-7; 7 nucleotides agree with TRBD1. J lost 3 bases, V lost 3 bases, and 5 bases had no gene match. Germline-derived CDR1 and CDR2 are WSHSY and SAAADI. This CDR3 spans 14 amino acids. In nucleotides, the CDR3 is TGCGCCAGCAGTGACGGGACAGCGAACTACGAGCAGTACTTC. It yields the protein CASSDGTANYEQYF.

The CDR3: CASSKGQGDQPQHF. The CDR3 DNA reads as TGTGCCAGCAGTAAGGGACAGGGTGATCAGCCCCAGCATTTT. J is TRBJ1-5 and V is TRBV6-1; 9 nucleotides align to TRBD1. The CDR3 runs 14 residues. CDR1 is MNHNS and CDR2 is SASEGT in the germline V gene. V shed 5 bases and J 5 bases; nucleotides not matched to a gene: 4.